This T cell receptor beta chain was sequenced during a study of CD8+CD57+ T cells in acquired aplastic anemia. On the study more broadly: Sorted CD4+ and CD8+ cells gave an average of approximately 3.1 ug of DNA. Points from the study as a whole: Patients and controls shared 25 to 30 CD8+ CDR3 sequences, which appeared highly expressed in patients and within their immunodominant clones.

Investigators profiled TCR beta VDJ and CDR3 from genomic DNA template. TCRdb independently ran MiXCR on the reads; one entry per CDR3 protein. The data contain over 150,000 distinct CDR3 sequences, 60% to 80% of them singletons. The CDR3 totals 16 residues. Germline CDR1 MGHDK, CDR2 SYGVNS. With V trimmed by 1 base and J by 6 bases, 9 bases remained unmatched. Only patients with CD8+CD57+ cell expansion on flow cytometry were chosen for sequencing. Severe acquired aplastic anemia affected all patients. This clonotype was detected a few times. The antigen is not known. The genes are TRBV25-1 and TRBJ1-5; 7 nucleotides line up with TRBD1. The sequencing sample was made of sorted CD4+, CD8+, or CD8+CD57+ T cells (not recorded which) from PBMCs. The receptor's source is a human donor with aplastic anemia. CDR3 residues: CASSESGRGGSQPQHF. In DNA, the CDR3 is TGTGCCAGCAGTGAATCCGGCAGGGGGGGCAGTCAGCCCCAGCATTTT.